The 17 T cell receptor beta chains given below trace back to one sample, sequenced in a study of vaccination and CD4 T cells after COVID-19. Sequenced with the Oncomine TCR Beta short-read assay was DNA taken from cultured CD4+ T cells. TCRdb reanalysed the PCR reads using MiXCR and keeps one entry per CDR3 protein. The sample has roughly 15,000 distinct CDR3 sequences, roughly 27% seen once. Which antigens these TCRs recognize remains unknown. Treatment here: roughly 11-day PBMC culture with coronavirus spike peptide pools or control peptides (ViraFEST assay). Source material: cultured CD4+ T cells from blood. All receptors come from a human donor with COVID-19.

The chain employs TRBV19 and TRBJ2-2; D is undetermined. The germline gives CDR1 LNHDA, CDR2 SQIVND (reference sequence). Trimming removed 7 bases from V and 0 bases from J, with 9 bases in between. The CDR3 extends over 14 amino acids. In nucleotides, the CDR3 is TGTGCCAGTACCATGGGATCGAACACCGGGGAGCTGTTTTTT. It is translated as CASTMGSNTGELFF.

This chain links TRBV28 with TRBJ1-3; D is uncertain. The CDR3 runs to 16 residues. Trimming left V 3 bases short and J 0 bases short, with 12 bases between. CDR1 MDHEN and CDR2 SYDVKM come from the germline V gene. CDR3 sequence reads: CASSLGGSSSGNTIYF. The CDR3 DNA sequence: TGTGCCAGCAGTTTGGGAGGATCAAGCTCTGGAAACACCATATATTTT.

This clonotype showed up just a few times. The chain has TRBV7-6 and TRBJ1-1, with D possibly being TRBD1 (6 bases). The V gene lost 1 base and the J gene lost 3 bases, with 21 bases spanning the gap. This CDR3 has 18 residues. Germline CDR1 and CDR2: SGHVS and FNYEAQ. CDR3 residues: CASSLETQGSWRDTEAFF. The CDR3 DNA is TGTGCCAGCAGCTTAGAAACCCAGGGGAGTTGGAGAGACACTGAAGCTTTCTTT.

This clonotype showed up just a few times. Here the CDR3 reads CARGDRTSGANVLTF. The DNA for the CDR3 is TGTGCCAGGGGGGACAGGACGTCTGGGGCCAACGTCCTGACTTTC. The rearrangement joins TRBV6-1 to TRBJ2-6, with 8 bases fitting TRBD1. The CDR3 is 15 amino acids. The germline V gene encodes CDR1 MNHNS and CDR2 SASEGT. Trimming removed 9 bases from V and 1 base from J; junction bases left unmatched: 5.

This clonotype was recorded a few times. The J gene is TRBJ2-7, the V gene TRBV20-1, with TRBD2 identical over 14 bases. CDR3 length: 14 residues. The V gene's germline CDR1 is DFQATT and CDR2 SNEGSKA (reference sequence). In DNA, the CDR3 is TGCGGTGGACTAGCGGGGGGAAACTCCTACGAGCAGTACTTC. Encoded protein: CGGLAGGNSYEQYF.

The rearrangement joins TRBV5-4 to TRBJ1-1, with TRBD1 matching over 8 bases. After removal of 4 bases from V and 0 bases from J, the junction contained 8 bases not matched to a gene. Germline V gene data show CDR1 as SGHNT and CDR2 as YYREEE (reference sequence). The CDR3 has 16 residues. In DNA, the CDR3 is TGTGCCAGCAGCCCACGGACAGGGATTATGAACACTGAAGCTTTCTTT. This gives the protein CASSPRTGIMNTEAFF.

This sequence joins TRBV23-1 and TRBJ1-6; TRBD1 aligns across 7 bases. TRBV23-1 is an ORF, with its function uncertain. The CDR3 totals 18 residues. Trimming removed 2 bases from V and 0 bases from J; junction bases left unmatched: 7. CDR3 DNA sequence: TGCGCCAGCAGTCAAAGGACGCGACAGGGCTCCTATAATTCACCCCTCCACTTT. It translates to CASSQRTRQGSYNSPLHF.

The genes are TRBV18 and TRBJ2-7; D remains unclear. V lost 2 bases to trimming and J lost 0 bases, with 8 bases between them. Germline CDR1 KGHSH, CDR2 LQKENI. The CDR3 is 14 residues long. This chain's CDR3 is CASSPFVSSYEQYF. As DNA, the CDR3 is TGTGCCAGCTCACCATTTGTAAGCTCCTACGAGCAGTACTTC.

V usage is TRBV5-1 and J usage is TRBJ1-2; D uncertain. Trimming took 0 bases from V and 0 from J, leaving 9 bases between them. The CDR3 spans 15 residues. Germline loops: CDR1 SGHRS, CDR2 YFSETQ. Here the CDR3 reads CASSLDSSSNYGYTF. The DNA for the CDR3 is TGCGCCAGCAGCTTGGACTCCAGTTCTAACTATGGCTACACCTTC.

This clonotype was detected only a few times. The V gene is TRBV27, the J gene TRBJ2-6; the match to TRBD1 covers 8 bases. Germline V gives CDR1 MNHEY, CDR2 SMNVEV (reference sequence). CDR3 size: 17 residues. Trimming at V came to 8 bases and at J to 0 bases, leaving 9 bases not matched to a gene. For the CDR3, the DNA is TGTGCCAGCCGAACGGACAGGGTGAACTCTGGGGCCAACGTCCTGACTTTC. This encodes CASRTDRVNSGANVLTF. Full variable domain (remainder filled in from reference TRBV27 and TRBJ2-6): EAQVTQNPRYLITVTGKKLTVTCSQNMNHEYMSWYRQDPGLGLRQIYYSMNVEVTDKGDVPEGYKVSRKEKRNFPLILESPSPNQTSLYFCASRTDRVNSGANVLTFGAGSRLTVL.

The rearrangement links TRBV20-1 to TRBJ2-7; D gene unclear. CDR1 and CDR2 from the germline V gene are DFQATT and SNEGSKA (reference sequence). Trimming took off 5 bases at V and 4 bases at J, with 9 bases between the two ends. The CDR3 covers 11 residues. CDR3 DNA: TGCAGTGCTCGACTCGTTTACGAGCAGTACTTC. Translating it yields CSARLVYEQYF.

The rearrangement joins TRBV12-3 or TRBV12-4 to TRBJ1-2, with D uncertain. The CDR3 is 12 residues long. Trimming stripped 3 bases from V and 8 bases from J, with 10 bases between. In DNA, the CDR3 is TGTGCCAGCAGTTTTGGTAGCCAGGGCTACACCTTC. Translation: CASSFGSQGYTF.

By frequency in the sample, this clonotype is medium-sized (0.01 to 0.1%). The V and J genes are TRBV7-2 and TRBJ2-5; 8 nucleotides line up with TRBD2. After removal of 1 base from V and 1 base from J, the junction contained 11 bases not matched to a gene. The CDR3 sequence is 18 residues long. Germline V gene data show CDR1 as SGHTA and CDR2 as FQGNSA. The CDR3 here is CASSLVGAIAGPQETQYF. In DNA form, the CDR3 reads TGTGCCAGCAGCTTAGTTGGTGCGATAGCGGGGCCCCAAGAGACCCAGTACTTC.

The rearrangement uses TRBV6-1 and TRBJ1-1, with D tentatively TRBD1 (6 bases). Germline-derived CDR1 and CDR2 are MNHNS and SASEGT. V was cut by 8 bases and J by 2 bases, with 12 bases left in between. The CDR3 extends over 13 amino acids. The CDR3 reads CASSKGVNTEAFF. The CDR3 DNA follows: TGTGCCAGCTCAAAGGGGGTAAACACTGAAGCTTTCTTT.

This clonotype was counted only a few times. J is TRBJ2-3 and V is TRBV19, with D uncertain. The CDR3 extends over 12 amino acids. Germline values: CDR1 LNHDA, CDR2 SQIVND (reference sequence). Between the trimmed V and J ends, which lost 4 bases and 1 base, there was a span of 3 bases. The CDR3 loop reads CASSTRTDTQYF. CDR3 nucleotide sequence: TGTGCCAGTAGTACACGCACAGATACGCAGTATTTT.

The V call is TRBV6-1, the J call TRBJ1-5; TRBD1 matches 8 bases. The germline gives CDR1 MNHNS, CDR2 SASEGT. This CDR3 comprises 15 residues. The trim removed 5 bases at V and 6 bases at J, leaving 9 bases unmatched. The CDR3: CASSRTGKSIQPQHF. The CDR3 region has the DNA TGTGCCAGCAGTCGGACAGGGAAGAGTATTCAGCCCCAGCATTTT.

This chain links TRBV5-6 with TRBJ2-5; no firm D call. The CDR3 has 13 amino acids. CDR1 and CDR2 (germline): SGHDT, YYEEEE. Trimming removed 4 bases at V and 6 bases at J, with 13 bases between. The CDR3 sequence: CASSRRAVKTQYF. The DNA of the CDR3 is TGTGCCAGCAGCCGTCGGGCCGTTAAGACCCAGTACTTC.